This is a list of T cell receptor beta chains from one sample in a study of T cell repertoires in cytomegalovirus infection. TCRdb used MiXCR to reprocess the reads, holding one entry per CDR3 protein. Here the sample spans around 360,000 distinct CDR3 sequences, 34% being singletons. These TCRs' antigens remain unknown. This specimen was cultured PBMCs, taken from culture after CMV antigen stimulation. The receptors shown here come from a human donor in good health (CMV status not recorded). Some clones in this sample may be carry-over from other donors' samples. The CDR3 runs from the conserved cysteine through the conserved F or W. Fields, in order: D gene, J gene, V gene, clone size, CDR3 DNA, CDR3 protein. D genes are given only for firm matches. Some rows have no size entry. The others give once, few or many, or a class for an expanded clone.

>.|TRBJ2-5|TRBV19|.
TGTGCCAGTAGTGCCGGGTTAGGGGGGTCGGAGACCCAGTACTTC
CASSAGLGGSETQYF
>TRBD1|TRBJ1-1|TRBV2|.
TGTGCCAGCAGTCGGGGGACAGGGGGCATCGCTGAAGCTTTCTTT
CASSRGTGGIAEAFF
>.|TRBJ1-5|TRBV19|few
TGTGCCAGTACCCCGGGGCCAGGGAGCAATCAGCCCCAGCATTTT
CASTPGPGSNQPQHF
>.|TRBJ2-2|TRBV7-2|few
TGTGCCAGCAGCTCCCAACGGGGGTTGGGCGGGGAGCTGTTTTTT
CASSSQRGLGGELFF
>.|TRBJ2-3|TRBV5-4|few
TGTGCCAGCAGCCTAGGACAGACTAGCACAGATACGCAGTATTTT
CASSLGQTSTDTQYF
>TRBD2|TRBJ2-5|TRBV9|.
TGTGCCAGCAGCGTAGAAGGGAGGTGCTGGCTAGCGGGGGAACAAGAGACCCAGTACTTC
CASSVEGRCWLAGEQETQYF
>.|TRBJ2-2|TRBV11-2|.
TGTGCCAGCAGCTTAAATAGCGTAAGAAACACCGGGGAGCTGTTTTTT
CASSLNSVRNTGELFF
>.|TRBJ2-6|TRBV6-2/TRBV6-3|few
TGTGCCAGCAGTTACATTATCTCTGGGGCCAACGTCCTGACTTTC
CASSYIISGANVLTF
>.|TRBJ1-2|TRBV19|once
TGTGCCACCACGTCGGGGGGCTATGGCTACACCTTT
CATTSGGYGYTF
>.|TRBJ2-1|TRBV28|.
TGTGCCAGCGGGAGTCCCAGTGAGCAGTTCTTC
CASGSPSEQFF
>TRBD2|TRBJ2-1|TRBV6-2/TRBV6-3|.
TGTGCCAGCAGACGTGGGTCCGGGACTAATTACAATGAGCAGTTCTTC
CASRRGSGTNYNEQFF
>TRBD2|TRBJ2-1|TRBV27|.
TGTGCCAGCAGTTTGGGCCCCGGGACTACGGAATGGGTGCAGTTCTTC
CASSLGPGTTEWVQFF
>.|TRBJ2-7|TRBV7-2|.
TGTGCCAGCAGCCGGGACCCAGACTACGAGCAGTACTTC
CASSRDPDYEQYF